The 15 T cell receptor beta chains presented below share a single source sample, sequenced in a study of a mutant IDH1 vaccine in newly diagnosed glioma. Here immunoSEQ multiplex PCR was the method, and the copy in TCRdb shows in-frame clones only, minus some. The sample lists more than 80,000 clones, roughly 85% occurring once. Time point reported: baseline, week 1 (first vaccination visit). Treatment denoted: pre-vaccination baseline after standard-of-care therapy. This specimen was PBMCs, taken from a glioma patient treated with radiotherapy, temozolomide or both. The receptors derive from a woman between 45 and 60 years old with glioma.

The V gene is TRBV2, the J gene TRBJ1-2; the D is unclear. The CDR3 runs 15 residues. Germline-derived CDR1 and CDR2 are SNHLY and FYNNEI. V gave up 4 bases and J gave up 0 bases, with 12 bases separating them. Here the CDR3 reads CASSAEGGPNYGYTF. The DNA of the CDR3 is TGTGCCAGCAGTGCGGAAGGAGGGCCTAACTATGGCTACACCTTC.

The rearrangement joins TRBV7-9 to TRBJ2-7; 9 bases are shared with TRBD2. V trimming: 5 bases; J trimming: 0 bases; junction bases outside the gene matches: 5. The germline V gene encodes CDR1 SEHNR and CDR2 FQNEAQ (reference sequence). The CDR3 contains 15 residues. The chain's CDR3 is CASSPRAGGSYEQYF. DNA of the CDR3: TGTGCCAGCAGCCCCCGAGCGGGGGGCTCCTACGAGCAGTACTTC.

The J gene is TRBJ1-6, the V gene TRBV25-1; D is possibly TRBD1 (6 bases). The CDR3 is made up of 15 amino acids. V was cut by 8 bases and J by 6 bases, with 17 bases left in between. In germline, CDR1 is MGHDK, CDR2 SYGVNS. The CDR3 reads CASGLQTGFNSPLHF. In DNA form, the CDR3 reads TGTGCCAGCGGCCTCCAAACAGGGTTTAATTCACCCCTCCACTTT.

The CDR3 sequence: CASSDPGQENTGELFF. CDR3 DNA: TGCGCCAGCAGTGATCCAGGACAGGAAAACACCGGGGAGCTGTTTTTT. This rearrangement joins TRBV10-1 to TRBJ2-2; 7 bases agree with TRBD1. V shed 3 bases, J shed 2 bases, and the junction held 6 bases outside the gene matches. This CDR3 is 16 amino acids long. The germline gives CDR1 WNHNN, CDR2 SYGVQD (reference sequence).

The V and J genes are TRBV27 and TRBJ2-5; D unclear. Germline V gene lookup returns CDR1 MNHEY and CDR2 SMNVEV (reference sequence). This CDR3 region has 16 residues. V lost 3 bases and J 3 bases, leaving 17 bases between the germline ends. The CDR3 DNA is TGTGCCAGCAGTTTTAACCGGGTCTCTCCGGAAGAGACCCAGTACTTC. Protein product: CASSFNRVSPEETQYF.

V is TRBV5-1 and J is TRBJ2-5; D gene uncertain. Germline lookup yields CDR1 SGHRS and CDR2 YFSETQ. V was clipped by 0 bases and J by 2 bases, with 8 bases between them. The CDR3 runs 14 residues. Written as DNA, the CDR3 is TGCGCCAGCAGCTTGGCCGGAACGCAAGAGACCCAGTACTTC. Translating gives CASSLAGTQETQYF.

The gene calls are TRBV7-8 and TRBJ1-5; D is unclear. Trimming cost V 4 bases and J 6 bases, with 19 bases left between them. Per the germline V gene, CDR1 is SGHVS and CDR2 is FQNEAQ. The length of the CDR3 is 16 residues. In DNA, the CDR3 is TGTGCCAGCAGCTCTCTGTCGGGCGGAGTCGGTCAGCCCCAGCATTTT. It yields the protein CASSSLSGGVGQPQHF.

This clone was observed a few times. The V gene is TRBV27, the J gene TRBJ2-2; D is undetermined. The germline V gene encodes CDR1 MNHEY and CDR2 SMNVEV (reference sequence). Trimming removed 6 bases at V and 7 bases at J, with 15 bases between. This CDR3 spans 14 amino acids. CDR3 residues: CASRAPEVGGELFF. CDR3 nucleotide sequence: TGTGCCAGCAGGGCTCCCGAGGTCGGCGGGGAGCTGTTTTTT.

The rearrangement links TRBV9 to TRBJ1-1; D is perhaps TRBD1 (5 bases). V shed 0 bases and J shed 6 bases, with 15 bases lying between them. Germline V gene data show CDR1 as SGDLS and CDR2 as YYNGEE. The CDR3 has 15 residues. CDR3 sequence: CASSVATGGRAEAFF. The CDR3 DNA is TGTGCCAGCAGCGTAGCTACGGGGGGGAGGGCTGAAGCTTTCTTT. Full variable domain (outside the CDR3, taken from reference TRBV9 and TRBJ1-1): DSGVTQTPKHLITATGQRVTLRCSPRSGDLSVYWYQQSLDQGLQFLIQYYNGEERAKGNILERFSAQQFPDLHSELNLSSLELGDSALYFCASSVATGGRAEAFFGQGTRLTVV.

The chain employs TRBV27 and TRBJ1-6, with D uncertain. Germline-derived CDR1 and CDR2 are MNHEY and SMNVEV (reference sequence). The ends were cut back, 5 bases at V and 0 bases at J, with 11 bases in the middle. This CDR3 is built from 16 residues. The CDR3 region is CASSARSSSYNSPLHF. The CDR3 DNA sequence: TGTGCCAGCAGTGCCAGATCAAGCTCCTATAATTCACCCCTCCACTTT.

The CDR3 loop is CSVEALNTGELFF. CDR3 in DNA: TGCAGCGTTGAGGCTCTGAACACCGGGGAGCTGTTTTTT. The chain links TRBV29-1 to TRBJ2-2; D is undetermined. V shed 3 bases and J shed 1 base, with 6 bases lying between them. This CDR3 has 13 residues. Germline V gene sequence: CDR1 SQVTM, CDR2 ANQGSEA.

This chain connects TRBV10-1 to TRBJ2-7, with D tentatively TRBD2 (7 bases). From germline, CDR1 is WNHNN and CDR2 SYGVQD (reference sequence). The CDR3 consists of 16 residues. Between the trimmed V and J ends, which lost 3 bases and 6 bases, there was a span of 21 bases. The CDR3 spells CASSDNRGAKISEQYF. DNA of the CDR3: TGCGCCAGCAGTGATAACCGGGGGGCCAAGATCTCCGAGCAGTACTTC.

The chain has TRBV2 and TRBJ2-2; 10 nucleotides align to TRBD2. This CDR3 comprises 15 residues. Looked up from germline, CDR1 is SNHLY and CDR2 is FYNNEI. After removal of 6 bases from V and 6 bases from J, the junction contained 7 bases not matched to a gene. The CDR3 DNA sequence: TGTGCCAGCAGACAGAAAGCGGGGGGGGCCGGGGAGCTGTTTTTT. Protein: CASRQKAGGAGELFF.

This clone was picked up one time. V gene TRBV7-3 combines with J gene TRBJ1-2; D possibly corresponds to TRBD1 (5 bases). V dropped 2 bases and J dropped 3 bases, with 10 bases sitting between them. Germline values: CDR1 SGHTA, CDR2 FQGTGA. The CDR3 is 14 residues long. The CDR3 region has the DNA TGTGCCAGCAGCTTATTCGAGGGACACTATGGCTACACCTTC. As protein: CASSLFEGHYGYTF.

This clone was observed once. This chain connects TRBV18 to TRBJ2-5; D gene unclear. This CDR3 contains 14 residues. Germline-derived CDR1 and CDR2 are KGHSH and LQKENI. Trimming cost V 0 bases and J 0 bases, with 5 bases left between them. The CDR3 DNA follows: TGTGCCAGCTCACCACCGGTCTACCAAGAGACCCAGTACTTC. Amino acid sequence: CASSPPVYQETQYF.